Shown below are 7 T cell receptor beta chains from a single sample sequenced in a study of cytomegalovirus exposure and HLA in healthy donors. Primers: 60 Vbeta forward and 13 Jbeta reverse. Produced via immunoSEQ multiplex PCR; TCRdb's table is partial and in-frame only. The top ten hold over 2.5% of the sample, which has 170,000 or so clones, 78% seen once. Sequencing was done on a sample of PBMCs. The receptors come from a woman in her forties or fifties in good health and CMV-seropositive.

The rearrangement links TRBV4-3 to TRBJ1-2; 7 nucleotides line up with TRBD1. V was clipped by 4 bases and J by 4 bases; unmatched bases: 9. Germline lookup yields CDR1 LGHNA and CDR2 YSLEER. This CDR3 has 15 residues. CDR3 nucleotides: TGCGCCAGCAGCCTCGACAGGGCTGTCGGCTATGGCTACACCTTC. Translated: CASSLDRAVGYGYTF.

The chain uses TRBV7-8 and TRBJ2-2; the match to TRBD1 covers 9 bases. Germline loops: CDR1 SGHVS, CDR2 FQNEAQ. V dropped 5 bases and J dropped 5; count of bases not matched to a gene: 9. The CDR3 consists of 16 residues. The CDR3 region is CASSTSGTGRTGELFF. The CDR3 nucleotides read TGTGCCAGCAGCACGTCCGGGACAGGGCGGACCGGGGAGCTGTTTTTT.

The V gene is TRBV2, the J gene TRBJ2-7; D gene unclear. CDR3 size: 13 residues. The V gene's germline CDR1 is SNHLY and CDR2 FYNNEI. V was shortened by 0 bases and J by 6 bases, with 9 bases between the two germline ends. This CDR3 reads CASSEAAGAEQYF. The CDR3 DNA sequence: TGTGCCAGCAGTGAAGCGGCAGGCGCCGAGCAGTACTTC.

In DNA form, the CDR3 reads TGTGCCAGCAGCAGACGACTAGCGGGAGTCACAGATACGCAGTATTTT. Translated, it gives CASSRRLAGVTDTQYF. The chain carries TRBV5-4 and TRBJ2-3; 12 bases map to TRBD2. CDR1 is SGHNT, CDR2 YYREEE, per germline (reference sequence). V lost 4 bases to trimming and J lost 2 bases; unmatched junction nucleotides: 5. This CDR3 has 16 amino acids.

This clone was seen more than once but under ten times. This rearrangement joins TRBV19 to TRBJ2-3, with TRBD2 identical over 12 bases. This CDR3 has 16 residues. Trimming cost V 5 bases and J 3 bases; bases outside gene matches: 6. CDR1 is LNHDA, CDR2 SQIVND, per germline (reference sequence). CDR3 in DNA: TGTGCCAGTAGTGCTAGCGGGGGGGTAGATACAGATACGCAGTATTTT. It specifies CASSASGGVDTDTQYF.

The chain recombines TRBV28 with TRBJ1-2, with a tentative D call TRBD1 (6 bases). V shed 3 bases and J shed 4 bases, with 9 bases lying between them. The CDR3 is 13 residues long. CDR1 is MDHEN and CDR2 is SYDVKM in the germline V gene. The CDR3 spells CASSLEGGYGYTF. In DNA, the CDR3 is TGTGCCAGCAGTTTGGAAGGGGGCTATGGCTACACCTTC.

CDR3 sequence: CASRTTYRGGETQYF. The CDR3 DNA is TGTGCCAGCAGGACCACCTACAGGGGAGGAGAGACCCAGTACTTC. The V gene is TRBV28, the J gene TRBJ2-5, with D perhaps matching TRBD1 (7 bases). V lost 6 bases and J lost 4, with 18 bases in between. Germline loops: CDR1 MDHEN, CDR2 SYDVKM. The CDR3 is 15 residues long.